This T cell receptor (beta chain) is from a study of shared clonotypes between healthy human individuals. Caucasian adults residing in Nashville, Tennessee made up all the donors. Concerning this clone itself: What it binds is unknown.

Broader study findings: What rarefaction showed was incomplete sorted-subset sequencing despite large depth. Clonotype sharing across donors was expected to vary with sequencing depth.

At deep level, the assay was performed. Repertoires were generated with immunoSEQ multiplex PCR, while TCRdb's copy carries only in-frame clones and drops some. This repertoire shows 550,000 to 800,000 clones, approximately 79% found once; its top ten account for 1.5% to 2%. The sample was memory CD4+ T cells sorted from blood. Regarding subset: CD45RA-negative fraction. This TCR derives from a woman aged 30 to 39 in good health.

CDR3 in amino acids: CAISNQGASSYEQYF. CDR3 in DNA: TGTGCCATCAGTAATCAGGGGGCGAGTTCCTACGAGCAGTACTTC. The J gene is TRBJ2-7, the V gene TRBV10-3, with 8 nucleotides matching TRBD1. The CDR3 covers 15 residues. Germline V CDR1 and CDR2: ENHRY, SYGVKD. The junction had 7 bases not matched to a gene; V was cut back by 5 bases and J by 1 base.